This T cell receptor (beta chain) stems from a study of CD8 T cells in ankylosing spondylitis. Each CDR3 protein is one row after TCRdb ran MiXCR on the 5' RACE reads. The table has 230,000 or so distinct CDR3 sequences, more than 15% seen once. Study findings and constraints: Clones linked to the disease showed a CD8+ phenotype. They occurred at relatively low frequencies in peripheral blood. For ankylosing spondylitis blood, a TCR beta motif of 7 to 9 highly homologous variants appeared characteristic.

The CDR3 is made up of 13 amino acids. Germline V gives CDR1 SEHNR, CDR2 FQNEAQ (reference sequence). Trimming pared 5 bases from V and 0 bases from J, leaving 7 bases between. This clonotype was observed a handful of times. No antigen is known for it. Sequencing was carried out using blood, either unsorted or a sorted T cell fraction (not recorded which). The receptor was isolated from a male donor with ankylosing spondylitis or in good health (not recorded which). The rearrangement uses TRBV7-9 and TRBJ2-5; D remains ambiguous. The CDR3 DNA sequence: TGTGCCAGCAGCCCAGTTGACCAAGAGACCCAGTACTTC. Encoded protein: CASSPVDQETQYF.